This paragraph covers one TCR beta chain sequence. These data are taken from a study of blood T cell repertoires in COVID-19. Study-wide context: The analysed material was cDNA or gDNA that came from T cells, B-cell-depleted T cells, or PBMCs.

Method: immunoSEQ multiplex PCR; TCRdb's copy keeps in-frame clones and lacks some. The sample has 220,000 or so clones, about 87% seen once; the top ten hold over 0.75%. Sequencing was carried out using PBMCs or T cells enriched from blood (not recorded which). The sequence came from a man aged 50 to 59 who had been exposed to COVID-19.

This CDR3 is CASSWDRNEQFF. The DNA for the CDR3 is TGTGCCAGCAGTTGGGACAGGAATGAGCAGTTCTTC. This chain links TRBV12-3 or TRBV12-4 with TRBJ2-1, with 8 nucleotides matching TRBD1. The CDR3 length is 12 residues. V was clipped by 4 bases and J by 7 bases; unmatched bases: 0.